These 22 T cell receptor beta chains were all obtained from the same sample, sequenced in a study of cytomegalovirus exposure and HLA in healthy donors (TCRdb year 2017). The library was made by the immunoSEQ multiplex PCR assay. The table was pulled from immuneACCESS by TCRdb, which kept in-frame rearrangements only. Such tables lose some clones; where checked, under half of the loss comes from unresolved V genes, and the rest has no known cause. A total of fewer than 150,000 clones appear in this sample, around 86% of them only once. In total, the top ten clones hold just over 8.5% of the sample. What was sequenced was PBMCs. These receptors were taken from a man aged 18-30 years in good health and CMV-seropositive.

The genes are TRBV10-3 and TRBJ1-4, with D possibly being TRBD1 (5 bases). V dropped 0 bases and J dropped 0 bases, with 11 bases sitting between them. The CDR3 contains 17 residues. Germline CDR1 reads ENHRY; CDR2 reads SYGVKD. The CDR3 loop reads CAISESVREATNEKLFF. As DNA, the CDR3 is TGTGCCATCAGTGAGTCGGTCAGGGAAGCAACTAATGAAAAACTGTTTTTT.

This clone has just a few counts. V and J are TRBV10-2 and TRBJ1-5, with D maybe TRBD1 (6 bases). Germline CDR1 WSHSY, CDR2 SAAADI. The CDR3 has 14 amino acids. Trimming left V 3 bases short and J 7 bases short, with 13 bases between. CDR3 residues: CASSEQGFWQPQHF. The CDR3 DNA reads TGCGCCAGCAGTGAACAGGGATTTTGGCAGCCCCAGCATTTT.

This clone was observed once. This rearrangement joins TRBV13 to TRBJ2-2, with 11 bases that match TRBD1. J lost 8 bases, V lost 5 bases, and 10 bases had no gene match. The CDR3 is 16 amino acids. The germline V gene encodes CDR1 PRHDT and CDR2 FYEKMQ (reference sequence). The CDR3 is CASSRGQGAIGGELFF. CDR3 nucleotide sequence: TGTGCCAGCAGCCGCGGACAGGGGGCGATCGGTGGGGAGCTGTTTTTT.

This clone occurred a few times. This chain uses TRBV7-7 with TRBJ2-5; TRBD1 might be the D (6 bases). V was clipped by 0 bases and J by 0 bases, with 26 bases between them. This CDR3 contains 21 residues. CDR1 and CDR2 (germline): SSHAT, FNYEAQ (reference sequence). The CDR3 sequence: CASSLALISPWAQGDQETQYF. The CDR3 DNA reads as TGTGCCAGCAGCTTAGCGCTAATCTCGCCCTGGGCACAGGGAGACCAAGAGACCCAGTACTTC.

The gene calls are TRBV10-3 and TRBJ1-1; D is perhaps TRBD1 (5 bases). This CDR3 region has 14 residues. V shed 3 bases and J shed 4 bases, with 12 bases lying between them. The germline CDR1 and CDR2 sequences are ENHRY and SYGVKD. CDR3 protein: CAISDGAWVTEAFF. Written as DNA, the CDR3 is TGTGCCATCAGTGATGGGGCCTGGGTCACTGAAGCTTTCTTT.

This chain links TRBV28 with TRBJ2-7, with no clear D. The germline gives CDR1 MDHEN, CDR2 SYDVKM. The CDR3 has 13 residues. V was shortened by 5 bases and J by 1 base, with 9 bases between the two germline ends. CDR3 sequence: CASSSTESYEQYF. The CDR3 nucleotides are TGTGCCAGCAGTAGTACAGAATCCTACGAGCAGTACTTC.

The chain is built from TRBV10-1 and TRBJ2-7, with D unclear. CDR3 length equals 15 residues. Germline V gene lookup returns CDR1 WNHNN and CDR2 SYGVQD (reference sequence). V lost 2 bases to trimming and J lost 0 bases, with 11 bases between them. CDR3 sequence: CASSEGQLSSYEQYF. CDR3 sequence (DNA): TGCGCCAGCAGTGAGGGGCAGCTTAGCTCCTACGAGCAGTACTTC.

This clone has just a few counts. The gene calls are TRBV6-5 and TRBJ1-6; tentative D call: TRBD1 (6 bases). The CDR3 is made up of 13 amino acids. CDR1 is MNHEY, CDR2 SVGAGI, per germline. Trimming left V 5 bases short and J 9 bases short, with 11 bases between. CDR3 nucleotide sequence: TGTGCCAGCAGTATCCTACAGGGTTCACCCCTCCACTTT. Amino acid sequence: CASSILQGSPLHF.

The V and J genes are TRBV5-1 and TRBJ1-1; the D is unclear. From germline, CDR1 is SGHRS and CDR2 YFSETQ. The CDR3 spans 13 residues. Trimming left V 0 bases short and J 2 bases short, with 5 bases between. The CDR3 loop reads CASSLDSNTEAFF. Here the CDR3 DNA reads TGCGCCAGCAGCTTGGACAGTAACACTGAAGCTTTCTTT.

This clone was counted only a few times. Here the CDR3 reads CASSLDRYNEQFF. CDR3 in DNA: TGTGCCAGCAGCTTAGACAGATACAATGAGCAGTTCTTC. The rearrangement links TRBV7-2 to TRBJ2-1; no clear D gene. The CDR3 spans 13 residues. Per germline, CDR1 SGHTA and CDR2 FQGNSA. Trimming shortened V by 1 base and J by 4 bases, and 5 bases separated the two germline ends.

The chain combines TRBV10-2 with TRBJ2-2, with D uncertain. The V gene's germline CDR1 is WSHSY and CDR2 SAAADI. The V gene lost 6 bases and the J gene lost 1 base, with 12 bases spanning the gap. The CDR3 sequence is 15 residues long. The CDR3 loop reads CASSLSRLNTGELFF. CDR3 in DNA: TGCGCCAGCAGCCTCTCGCGGTTGAACACCGGGGAGCTGTTTTTT.

The CDR3 bases are TGCGCCACCCATGGGCGGGAATACGAGCAGTACTTC. Protein sequence: CATHGREYEQYF. V and J are TRBV10-2 and TRBJ2-7; possibly TRBD2 for D (6 bases). There are 12 residues in the CDR3. Germline CDR1 reads WSHSY; CDR2 reads SAAADI. The V end lost 10 bases, the J end lost 4 bases, and 14 bases lay between the germline ends.

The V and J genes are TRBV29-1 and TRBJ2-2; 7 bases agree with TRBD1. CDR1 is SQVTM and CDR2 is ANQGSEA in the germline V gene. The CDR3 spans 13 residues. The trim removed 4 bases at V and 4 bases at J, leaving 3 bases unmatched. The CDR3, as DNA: TGCAGCGTTGCAGGGGGTCCCACCGGGGAGCTGTTTTTT. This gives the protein CSVAGGPTGELFF.

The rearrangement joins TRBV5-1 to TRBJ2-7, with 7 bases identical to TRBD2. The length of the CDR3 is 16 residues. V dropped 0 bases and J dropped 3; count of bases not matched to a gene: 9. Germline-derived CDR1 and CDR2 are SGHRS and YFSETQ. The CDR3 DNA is TGCGCCAGCAGCTTGGAAGGCCCGGGGGGTTACTACGAGCAGTACTTC. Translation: CASSLEGPGGYYEQYF.

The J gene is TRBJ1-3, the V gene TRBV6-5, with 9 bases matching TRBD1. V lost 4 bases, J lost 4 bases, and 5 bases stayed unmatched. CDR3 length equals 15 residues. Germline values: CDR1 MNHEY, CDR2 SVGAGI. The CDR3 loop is CASSLGQGKGNTIYF. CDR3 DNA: TGTGCCAGCAGTTTAGGACAGGGGAAGGGAAACACCATATATTTT.

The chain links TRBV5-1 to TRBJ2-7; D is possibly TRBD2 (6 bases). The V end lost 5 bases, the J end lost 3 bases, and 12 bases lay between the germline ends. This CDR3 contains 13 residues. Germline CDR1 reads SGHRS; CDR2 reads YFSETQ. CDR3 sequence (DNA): TGCGCCAGCAGATCCGGGAGTGTCTACGAGCAGTACTTC. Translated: CASRSGSVYEQYF.

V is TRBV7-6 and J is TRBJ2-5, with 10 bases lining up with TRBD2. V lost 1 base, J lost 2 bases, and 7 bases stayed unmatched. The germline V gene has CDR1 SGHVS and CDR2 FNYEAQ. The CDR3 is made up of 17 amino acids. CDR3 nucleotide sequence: TGTGCCAGCAGCTTAGGGGTAGCGGGGGGTCTACAAGAGACCCAGTACTTC. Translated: CASSLGVAGGLQETQYF.

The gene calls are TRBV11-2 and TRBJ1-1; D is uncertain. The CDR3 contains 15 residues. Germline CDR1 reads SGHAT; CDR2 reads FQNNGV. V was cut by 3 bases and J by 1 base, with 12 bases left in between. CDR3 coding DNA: TGTGCCAGCAGCTTTTCCCCCCATCCGAACACTGAAGCTTTCTTT. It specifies CASSFSPHPNTEAFF.

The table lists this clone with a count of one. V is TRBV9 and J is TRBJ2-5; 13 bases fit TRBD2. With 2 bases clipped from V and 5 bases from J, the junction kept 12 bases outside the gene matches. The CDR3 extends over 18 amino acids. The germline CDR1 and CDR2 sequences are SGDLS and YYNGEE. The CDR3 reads CASSVGTSGVTLRETQYF. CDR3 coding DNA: TGTGCCAGCAGCGTGGGGACTAGCGGGGTAACCCTGAGGGAGACCCAGTACTTC.

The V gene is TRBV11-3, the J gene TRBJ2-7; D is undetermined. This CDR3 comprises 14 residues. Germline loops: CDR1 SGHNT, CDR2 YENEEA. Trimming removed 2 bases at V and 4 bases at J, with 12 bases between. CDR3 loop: CASSLRTGLYEQYF. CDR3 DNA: TGTGCCAGCAGCTTACGAACCGGGTTATACGAGCAGTACTTC.

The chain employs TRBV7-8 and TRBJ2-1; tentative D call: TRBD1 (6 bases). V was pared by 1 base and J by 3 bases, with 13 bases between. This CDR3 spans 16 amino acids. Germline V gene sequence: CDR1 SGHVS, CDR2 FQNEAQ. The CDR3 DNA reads TGTGCCAGCAGCTTAGTTGTTGCACAGGGCTACAATGAGCAGTTCTTC. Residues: CASSLVVAQGYNEQFF.

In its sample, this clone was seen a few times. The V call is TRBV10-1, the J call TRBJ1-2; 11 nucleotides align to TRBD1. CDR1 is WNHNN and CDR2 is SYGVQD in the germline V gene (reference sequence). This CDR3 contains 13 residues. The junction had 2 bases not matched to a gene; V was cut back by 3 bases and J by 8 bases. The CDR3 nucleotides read TGCGCCAGCAGTGACCGGACAGGGGGCGGCTACACCTTC. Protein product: CASSDRTGGGYTF.